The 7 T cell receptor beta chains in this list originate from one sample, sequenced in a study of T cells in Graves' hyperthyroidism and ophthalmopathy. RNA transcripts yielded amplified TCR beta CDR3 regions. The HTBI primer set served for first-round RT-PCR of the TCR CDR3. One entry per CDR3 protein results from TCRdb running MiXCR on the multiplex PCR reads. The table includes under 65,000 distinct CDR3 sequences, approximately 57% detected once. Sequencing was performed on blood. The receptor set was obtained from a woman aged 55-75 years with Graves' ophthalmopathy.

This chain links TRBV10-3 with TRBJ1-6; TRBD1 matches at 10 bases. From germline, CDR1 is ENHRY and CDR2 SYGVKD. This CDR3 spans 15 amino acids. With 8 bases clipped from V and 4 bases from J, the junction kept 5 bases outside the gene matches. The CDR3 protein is CAISGTGVYNSPLHF. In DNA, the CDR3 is TGTGCCATCTCCGGGACAGGGGTGTATAATTCACCCCTCCACTTT.

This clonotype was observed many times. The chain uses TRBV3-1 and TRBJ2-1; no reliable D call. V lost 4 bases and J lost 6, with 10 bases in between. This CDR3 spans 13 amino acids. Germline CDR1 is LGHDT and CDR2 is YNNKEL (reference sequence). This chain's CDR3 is CASSLSYLNEQFF. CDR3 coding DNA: TGTGCCAGCAGCCTGAGCTATCTCAATGAGCAGTTCTTC.

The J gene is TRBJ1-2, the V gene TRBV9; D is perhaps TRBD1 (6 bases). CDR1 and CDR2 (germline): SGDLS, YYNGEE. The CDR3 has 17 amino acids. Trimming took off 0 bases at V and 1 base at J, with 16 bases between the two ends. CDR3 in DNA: TGTGCCAGCAGCGTAGCGGGGAGGGGGGACCTTAACTATGGCTACACCTTC. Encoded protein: CASSVAGRGDLNYGYTF.

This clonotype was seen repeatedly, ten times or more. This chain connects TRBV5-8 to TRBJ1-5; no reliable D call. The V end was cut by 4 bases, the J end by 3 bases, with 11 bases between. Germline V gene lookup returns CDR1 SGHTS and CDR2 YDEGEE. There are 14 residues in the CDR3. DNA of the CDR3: TGTGCCAGCAGCCCTAAACCCACCAATCAGCCCCAGCATTTT. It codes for CASSPKPTNQPQHF.

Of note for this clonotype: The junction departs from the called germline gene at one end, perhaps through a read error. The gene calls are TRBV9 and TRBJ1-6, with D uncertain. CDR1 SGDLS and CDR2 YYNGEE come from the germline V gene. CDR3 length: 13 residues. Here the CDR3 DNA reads TGTGCGAGCAGCGCGTTTGGGAATTCACCCCTCCACTTT. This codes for CASSAFGNSPLHF.

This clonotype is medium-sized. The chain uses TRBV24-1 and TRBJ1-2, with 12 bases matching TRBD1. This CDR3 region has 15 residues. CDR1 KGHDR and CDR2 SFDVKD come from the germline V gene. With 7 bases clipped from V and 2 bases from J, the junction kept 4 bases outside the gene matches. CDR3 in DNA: TGTGCCACCAGCGGGGACAGGGGGCACAACTATGGCTACACCTTC. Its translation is CATSGDRGHNYGYTF.

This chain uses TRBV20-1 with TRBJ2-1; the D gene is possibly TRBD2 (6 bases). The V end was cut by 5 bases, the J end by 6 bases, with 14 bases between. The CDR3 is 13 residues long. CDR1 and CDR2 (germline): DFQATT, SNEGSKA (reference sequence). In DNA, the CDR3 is TGCAGTGCTCTAGGACCCGGGGGCAATGAGCAGTTCTTC. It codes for CSALGPGGNEQFF.